This is a list of T cell receptor beta chains from one sample in a study of long-term antiretroviral therapy in people with HIV. Sequencing used immunoSEQ multiplex PCR; TCRdb keeps in-frame clones, though not all of them. The sample lists about 34,000 clones, around 94% seen once, with about 3.7% in the top ten. Specimen: unsorted PBMCs, collected 5 to 5.5 years after starting antiretroviral therapy. The receptors were sampled from a woman aged 50 to 60 with HIV. Both conserved end residues are part of each CDR3. D genes are given only for firm matches. The size of a clone is reported for some rows only, either as once, few or many, or as a class for expanded clones.

j_call v_call clone_size d_call cdr3_aa cdr3_nt
TRBJ1-3 TRBV27 once NA CASSRSGVSGNTIYF TGTGCCAGCAGTCGCTCAGGGGTTTCTGGAAACACCATATATTTT
TRBJ1-1 TRBV5-6 NA NA CASSDDWGRTEAFF TGTGCCAGCAGCGACGACTGGGGTCGGACTGAAGCTTTCTTT
TRBJ2-7 TRBV5-1 NA TRBD1 CASSSDRASYEQYF TGCGCCAGCAGCTCGGACAGGGCTTCCTACGAGCAGTACTTC
TRBJ2-2 TRBV6-4 once NA CASSSQGLSNTGELFF TGTGCCAGCAGTTCACAGGGACTCTCGAACACCGGGGAGCTGTTTTTT
TRBJ2-3 TRBV19 NA TRBD2 CASRRTSGGTDTQYF TGTGCCAGTAGAAGGACTAGCGGGGGGACAGATACGCAGTATTTT
TRBJ1-1 TRBV6-1 NA TRBD1 CASSEQGAPTEAFF TGTGCCAGCAGTGAACAGGGGGCGCCCACTGAAGCTTTCTTT
TRBJ2-1 TRBV5-1 NA TRBD2 CASSLGGRGGGNEQFF TGCGCCAGCAGCCTTGGAGGGCGGGGGGGAGGCAATGAGCAGTTCTTC
TRBJ1-1 TRBV6-6 NA NA CASSVQRNTEAFF TGTGCCAGCAGTGTACAAAGGAACACTGAAGCTTTCTTT
TRBJ2-2 TRBV10-1 NA TRBD1 CASIGQGGTGELFF TGCGCCAGCATAGGACAGGGAGGCACCGGGGAGCTGTTTTTT
TRBJ2-2 TRBV7-9 NA TRBD1 CASSTDRGLSGELFF TGTGCCAGCAGCACCGACAGGGGGCTTAGTGGGGAGCTGTTTTTT
TRBJ1-5 TRBV18 NA NA CASSPTGVGNQPQHF TGTGCCAGCTCACCGACAGGTGTTGGCAATCAGCCCCAGCATTTT
TRBJ2-3 TRBV7-3 NA NA CASSSQVTDTQYF TGTGCCAGCAGCTCACAAGTCACAGATACGCAGTATTTT
TRBJ1-4 TRBV6-1 NA TRBD1 CASSEAGGRTNEKLFF TGTGCCAGCAGTGAAGCAGGGGGCAGAACTAATGAAAAACTGTTTTTT
TRBJ1-1 TRBV9 NA NA CASSVRDTRNTEAFF TGTGCCAGCAGCGTAAGAGACACCCGGAACACTGAAGCTTTCTTT
TRBJ2-1 TRBV7-2 once NA CASSLTRASYNEQFF TGTGCCAGCAGCTTAACGAGGGCCTCCTACAATGAGCAGTTCTTC
TRBJ1-1 TRBV10-3 once TRBD1 CAISKTGWDTEAFF TGTGCCATCAGCAAGACAGGGTGGGACACTGAAGCTTTCTTT
TRBJ2-1 TRBV7-3 NA NA CASSQSGTPNEQFF TGTGCCAGCAGCCAGAGTGGGACACCCAATGAGCAGTTCTTC
TRBJ1-2 TRBV12-5 NA NA CASGSGEVRNYGYTF TGTGCTAGTGGTTCGGGCGAGGTGCGAAATTATGGCTACACCTTC
TRBJ2-7 TRBV5-1 few NA CASSLTVAGDYEQYF TGCGCCAGCAGCTTGACGGTCGCAGGGGACTACGAGCAGTACTTC
TRBJ1-2 TRBV27 NA TRBD1 CASSPLDRGTGYTF TGTGCCAGCAGTCCGCTGGACAGGGGGACCGGCTACACCTTC
TRBJ1-2 TRBV29-1 NA NA CSVEKGYGYTF TGCAGCGTTGAAAAAGGCTATGGCTACACCTTC
TRBJ2-3 TRBV27 NA NA CASSLSPGPYTQYF TGTGCCAGCAGTTTATCGCCGGGACCTTATACGCAGTATTTT
TRBJ2-2 TRBV5-1 NA NA CASSLEGGDTGELFF TGCGCCAGCAGCTTGGAGGGGGGGGACACCGGGGAGCTGTTTTTT
TRBJ2-6 TRBV5-6 few TRBD1 CASSLADRGGGANVLTF TGTGCCAGCAGCTTGGCCGACAGGGGAGGTGGGGCCAACGTCCTGACTTTC
TRBJ2-7 TRBV7-9 NA NA CASSLVTSRRHEQYF TGTGCCAGCAGCTTAGTAACTAGTCGGCGGCACGAGCAGTACTTC
TRBJ2-7 TRBV6-5 NA TRBD1 CASRGTGFAEQYF TGTGCCAGCAGGGGGACAGGGTTCGCCGAGCAGTACTTC
TRBJ2-5 TRBV6-6 NA TRBD2 CASSFLRGETQYF TGTGCCAGCAGTTTCCTGCGGGGGGAGACCCAGTACTTC
TRBJ2-1 TRBV11-2 NA NA CASSFLARVDEQFF TGTGCCAGCAGCTTCCTAGCTAGAGTAGATGAGCAGTTCTTC
TRBJ2-3 TRBV9 NA TRBD2 CASSVGLAGDTQYF TGTGCCAGCAGCGTAGGACTAGCGGGGGATACGCAGTATTTT
TRBJ1-5 TRBV19 NA NA CASSFGRGNSNQPQHF TGTGCCAGTAGTTTTGGTCGGGGAAATAGCAATCAGCCCCAGCATTTT
TRBJ1-5 TRBV6-5 NA NA CASREPNQPQHF TGTGCCAGCAGGGAGCCCAACCAGCCCCAGCATTTT
TRBJ2-1 TRBV7-9 NA TRBD2 CAASGGYNEQFF TGTGCCGCTAGCGGGGGGTACAATGAGCAGTTCTTC
TRBJ1-1 TRBV5-1 NA NA CASSLQDGSTEAFF TGCGCCAGCAGCTTGCAGGACGGCAGCACTGAAGCTTTCTTT
TRBJ2-6 TRBV2 NA NA CASSNPSGANVLTF TGTGCCAGCAGTAACCCCTCTGGGGCCAACGTCCTGACTTTC
TRBJ2-3 TRBV5-1 NA TRBD2 CATSGLAGTDTQYF TGCGCCACCTCGGGACTAGCGGGCACAGATACGCAGTATTTT
TRBJ2-3 TRBV5-6 NA TRBD2 CASSWLAGGTDTQYF TGTGCCAGCAGCTGGCTAGCGGGGGGCACAGATACGCAGTATTTT
TRBJ1-2 TRBV6-1 NA NA CASSEGMSYGYTF TGTGCCAGCAGTGAAGGGATGAGCTATGGCTACACCTTC
TRBJ2-1 TRBV5-1 NA NA CASRDLPRSINEQFF TGCGCCAGCAGAGATCTCCCCCGGTCCATCAATGAGCAGTTCTTC
TRBJ2-2 TRBV30 NA TRBD1 CAWGDSWTGELFF TGTGCCTGGGGGGACAGTTGGACCGGGGAGCTGTTTTTT
TRBJ2-3 TRBV7-2 NA TRBD2 CASTGGLAGTDTQYF TGTGCCAGCACCGGGGGACTAGCGGGGACAGATACGCAGTATTTT
TRBJ1-2 TRBV9 NA TRBD1 CASSASGTDYGYTF TGTGCCAGCAGCGCCTCGGGGACAGACTATGGCTACACCTTC